This T cell receptor beta chain was sequenced for a study of cytomegalovirus exposure and HLA in healthy donors. The PCR used 60 Vbeta and 13 Jbeta primers. Some clones are missing from TCRdb's copy, which holds only in-frame ones; the method was immunoSEQ multiplex PCR. This sample yields 90,000 or so clones, of which around 70% are seen a single time; approximately 2.9% belongs to the top ten. The ends lost 10 bases at V and 1 base at J; junction bases unmatched: 11. The CDR3 is 15 amino acids. The germline V gene has CDR1 MDHEN and CDR2 SYDVKM. This clonotype was sampled from a man over 45 in good health and CMV-seronegative. V gene TRBV28 combines with J gene TRBJ1-1; 8 bases match TRBD1. Sequenced sample: PBMCs. The CDR3 DNA sequence: TGTGCCACCTACAGGGGGGGCTTGGGGAACACTGAAGCTTTCTTT. Amino acid sequence: CATYRGGLGNTEAFF.